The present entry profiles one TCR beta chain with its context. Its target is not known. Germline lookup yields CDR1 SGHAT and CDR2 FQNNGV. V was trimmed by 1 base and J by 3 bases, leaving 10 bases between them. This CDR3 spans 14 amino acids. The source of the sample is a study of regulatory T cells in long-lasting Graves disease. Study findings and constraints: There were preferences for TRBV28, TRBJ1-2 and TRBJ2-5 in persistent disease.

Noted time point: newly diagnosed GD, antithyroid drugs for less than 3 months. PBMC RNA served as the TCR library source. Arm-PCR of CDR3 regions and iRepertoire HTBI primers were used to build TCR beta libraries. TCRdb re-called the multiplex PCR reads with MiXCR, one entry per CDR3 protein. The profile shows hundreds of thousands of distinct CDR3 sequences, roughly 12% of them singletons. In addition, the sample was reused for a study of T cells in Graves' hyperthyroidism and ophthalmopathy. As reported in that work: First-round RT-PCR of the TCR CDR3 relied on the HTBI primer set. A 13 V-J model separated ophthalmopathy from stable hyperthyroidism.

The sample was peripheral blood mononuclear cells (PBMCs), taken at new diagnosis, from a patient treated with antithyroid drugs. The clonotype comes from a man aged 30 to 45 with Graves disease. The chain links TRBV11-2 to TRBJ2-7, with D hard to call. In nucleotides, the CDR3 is TGTGCCAGCAGCTTAGCCAGCCTAGGCTACGAGCAGTACTTC. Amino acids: CASSLASLGYEQYF. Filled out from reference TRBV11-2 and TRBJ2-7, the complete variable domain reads EAGVAQSPRYKIIEKRQSVAFWCNPISGHATLYWYQQILGQGPKLLIQFQNNGVVDDSQLPKDRFSAERLKGVDSTLKIQPAKLEDSAVYLCASSLASLGYEQYFGPGTRLTVT.